This TCR beta chain appears in the sequencing data of a study of identical twins. With template switching, a universal primer site was added, and the cDNA carried unique molecular identifiers. TCRdb fed the 5' RACE reads into MiXCR, producing one record per CDR3 protein. Of 650,000 to 800,000 distinct CDR3 sequences listed, approximately 9% are singletons. In every case, the donor was a healthy Caucasian. On this clonotype: Its antigen is currently unknown.

The CDR3 consists of 17 residues. V dropped 1 base and J dropped 5; count of bases not matched to a gene: 4. Germline assignment: CDR1 LGHNA and CDR2 YNFKEQ. Study outcomes and limitations: Monozygotic twins shared more out-of-frame TCR alpha than recombination models predicted.

The same sample was also studied in work on yellow fever vaccine responses in identical twins.

The receptor was isolated from a woman under 30 in good health. The chain joins TRBV4-2 to TRBJ2-2, with 13 nucleotides matching TRBD2. Sample: PBMCs. The CDR3 DNA follows: TGTGCCAGCAGCCAAGGTGGGACTAGCGGGATTACCGGGGAGCTGTTTTTT. Translation: CASSQGGTSGITGELFF.